This entry features one TCR beta chain sequence. The sample belongs to a study of T-cell memory formation after mild COVID-19. Barcoded TCR alpha and TCR beta cDNA libraries with UMIs came from 5'RACE using constant-segment primers. TCRdb analysed the 5' RACE reads with MiXCR anew, one entry per CDR3 protein. The data contain under 550,000 distinct CDR3 sequences, 15% to 20% of them singletons. Germline-derived CDR1 and CDR2 are MGHRA and YSYEKL. The V end lost 2 bases, the J end lost 1 base, and 11 bases lay between the germline ends. The CDR3 is 15 residues long. The chain links TRBV4-1 to TRBJ1-1; no definite D call. The sequence derives from an adult woman who had mild COVID-19 (a few samples of this study predate the infection). Cell type and time point are not known. The sample comprised PBMCs or a T cell subset sorted from them (not recorded which). The CDR3 spells CASSQFGGENTEAFF. The CDR3 DNA reads TGCGCCAGCAGCCAATTTGGAGGTGAGAACACTGAAGCTTTCTTT.